The TCR beta chain described here comes from a study of OX40 agonist ivuxolimab in advanced cancers. The overall study: Across the patients, intravenous ivuxolimab was delivered every 2 weeks at 0.01 to 10 mg/kg.

Repertoires were generated with immunoSEQ multiplex PCR, while TCRdb's copy carries only in-frame clones and drops some. The data hold about 92,000 clones, with just over 90% observed a single time. Germline V gene data show CDR1 as KGHSH and CDR2 as LQKENI. CDR3 size: 14 residues. Trimming cost V 3 bases and J 8 bases; bases outside gene matches: 3. This rearrangement joins TRBV18 to TRBJ1-4; TRBD1 matches 10 bases. This receptor was identified in an adult with an advanced solid tumor such as melanoma, head and neck, liver or kidney cancer. Material: CD4+ or CD8+ T cells sorted from blood, obtained in a trial of the OX40 agonist ivuxolimab. The CDR3 DNA sequence: TGTGCCAGCTCACCGGGACAGGGGCCAGAAAAACTGTTTTTT. It yields the protein CASSPGQGPEKLFF.